The sequence of this TCR beta chain was determined in a study of response to subunit inactivated influenza vaccine. This CDR3 is built from 14 residues. In germline, CDR1 is LNHNV, CDR2 YYDKDF (reference sequence). V was cut by 0 bases and J by 4 bases, with 8 bases left in between. A single record per CDR3 protein comes from TCRdb applying MiXCR to the RT-PCR reads. The sample yields roughly 460,000 distinct CDR3 sequences, roughly 9.8% seen once. Sequenced material: PBMCs from blood, taken more than 35 days after vaccination. The V gene is TRBV15, the J gene TRBJ2-3; no firm D call. The TCR comes from a man in his forties or fifties who received an inactivated influenza vaccine. The DNA of the CDR3 is TGTGCCACCAGCAGAGACAAACACGCAGATACGCAGTATTTT. Protein: CATSRDKHADTQYF.